The clone carrying this T cell receptor beta chain occurred many times. The data belong to a study of early T cells in non-severe SARS-CoV-2 infection. TCRdb used MiXCR to reprocess the 5' RACE reads, holding one entry per CDR3 protein. This sample has about 63,000 distinct CDR3 sequences, with 13% found just once. The sequence was collected from an adult who was a healthcare worker with PCR-confirmed SARS-CoV-2 infection or an uninfected control (not recorded which). The sequencing input was whole blood.

CDR3 loop: CSASEAYEQYF. The CDR3 nucleotides read TGCAGTGCTAGTGAGGCCTACGAGCAGTACTTC. This rearrangement joins TRBV20-1 to TRBJ2-7; D gene uncertain. V gave up 3 bases and J gave up 2 bases, with 5 bases separating them. Germline loops: CDR1 DFQATT, CDR2 SNEGSKA (reference sequence). The CDR3 sequence is 11 residues long.